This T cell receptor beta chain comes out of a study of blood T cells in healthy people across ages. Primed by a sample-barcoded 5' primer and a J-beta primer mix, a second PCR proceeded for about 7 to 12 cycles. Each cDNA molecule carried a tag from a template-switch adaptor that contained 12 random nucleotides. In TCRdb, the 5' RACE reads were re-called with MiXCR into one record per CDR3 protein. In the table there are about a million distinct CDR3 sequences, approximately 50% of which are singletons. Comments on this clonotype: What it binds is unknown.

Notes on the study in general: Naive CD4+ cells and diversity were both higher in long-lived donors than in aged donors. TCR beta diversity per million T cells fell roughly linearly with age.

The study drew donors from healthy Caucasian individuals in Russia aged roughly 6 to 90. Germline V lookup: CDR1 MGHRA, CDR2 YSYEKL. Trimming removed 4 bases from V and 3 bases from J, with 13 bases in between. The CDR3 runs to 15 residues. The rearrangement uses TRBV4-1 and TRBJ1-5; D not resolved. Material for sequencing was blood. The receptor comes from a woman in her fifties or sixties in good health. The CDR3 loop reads CASSPVGPNNQPQHF. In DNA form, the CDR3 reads TGCGCCAGCAGCCCTGTTGGACCGAACAATCAGCCCCAGCATTTT.